Below are 4 T cell receptor beta chains sequenced from a single sample in a study of STAT3 mutations in large granular lymphocyte leukemia. Study outcomes and limitations: Every T-cell large granular lymphocyte leukemia patient had at least one immunodominant TCR beta clonotype.

Their antigens are not known. Clones were read by immunoSEQ multiplex PCR, and TCRdb kept only the in-frame ones, dropping some. The sample consists of around 1,900 clones, roughly two thirds of them appearing once. Specimen: peripheral blood mononuclear cells. Source of these receptors: a man in his sixties with T-cell large granular lymphocyte leukemia. Some clones in this sample may be carry-over from other donors' samples.

This clone was found a few times. V and J are TRBV5-1 and TRBJ2-5; maybe TRBD2 (6 bases). The CDR3 runs to 14 residues. Trimming removed 2 bases from V and 0 bases from J, with 8 bases in between. Germline CDR1 reads SGHRS; CDR2 reads YFSETQ. The CDR3 is CASSFRDYQETQYF. In DNA form, the CDR3 reads TGCGCCAGCAGCTTCAGGGACTACCAAGAGACCCAGTACTTC.

The J gene is TRBJ1-5, the V gene TRBV10-1, with D unresolved. V gave up 2 bases and J gave up 2 bases, with 10 bases separating them. The CDR3 loop spans 15 amino acids. Germline loops: CDR1 WNHNN, CDR2 SYGVQD (reference sequence). The CDR3 reads CASSEGVIRNQPQHF. The CDR3 region has the DNA TGCGCCAGCAGTGAGGGGGTTATTCGCAATCAGCCCCAGCATTTT.

The genes are TRBV5-1 and TRBJ1-2; 7 bases are a match to TRBD1. The CDR3 covers 13 residues. With 4 bases clipped from V and 10 bases from J, the junction kept 10 bases outside the gene matches. Germline CDR1 and CDR2: SGHRS and YFSETQ. The CDR3 protein is CASSTPRTGLYTF. In DNA, the CDR3 is TGCGCCAGCAGCACACCGAGGACAGGACTCTACACCTTC. The whole variable domain, filled in from reference TRBV5-1 and TRBJ1-2, reads KAGVTQTPRYLIKTRGQQVTLSCSPISGHRSVSWYQQTPGQGLQFLFEYFSETQRNKGNFPGRFSGRQFSNSRSEMNVSTLELGDSALYLCASSTPRTGLYTFGSGTRLTVV.

The chain is built from TRBV5-8 and TRBJ2-5; no reliable D call. Germline V gene sequence: CDR1 SGHTS, CDR2 YDEGEE. The CDR3 loop spans 13 amino acids. Trimming stripped 6 bases from V and 7 bases from J, with 16 bases between. The CDR3 loop reads CASNQGIPGTQYF. CDR3 sequence (DNA): TGTGCCAGCAACCAAGGGATCCCGGGGACCCAGTACTTC.